The next 2 T cell receptor beta chains were all read from a single sample in a study of blood T cells in healthy people across ages. Through a sample-barcoded 5' primer and a J-beta primer mix, a second PCR was run for roughly 6 to 12 cycles. TCRdb re-called the 5' RACE reads through MiXCR, storing one row per CDR3 protein. Among about 650,000 distinct CDR3 sequences listed, approximately 52% were seen once. The specimen was blood. All receptors come from a woman older than 75 in good health.

This clonotype was seen only once. CDR3 in amino acids: CASSLDVRAEKLFF. For the CDR3, the DNA is TGTGCCAGCAGCTTAGACGTCAGGGCAGAAAAACTGTTTTTT. This chain connects TRBV7-2 to TRBJ1-4; D is perhaps TRBD1 (5 bases). Trimming took off 1 base at V and 8 bases at J, with 11 bases between the two ends. Germline CDR1 is SGHTA and CDR2 is FQGNSA. The CDR3 has 14 residues.

About this clonotype: An end of the junction differs from the germline gene, which may be a read error. The rearrangement joins TRBV20-1 to TRBJ1-1; perhaps TRBD1 as D (5 bases). There are 14 residues in the CDR3. Germline V gives CDR1 DFQATT, CDR2 SNEGSKA (reference sequence). The CDR3 is CSARPGTQNTETFF. The CDR3, as DNA: TGCAGTGCTAGGCCAGGGACCCAGAACACTGAAACTTTCTTT.